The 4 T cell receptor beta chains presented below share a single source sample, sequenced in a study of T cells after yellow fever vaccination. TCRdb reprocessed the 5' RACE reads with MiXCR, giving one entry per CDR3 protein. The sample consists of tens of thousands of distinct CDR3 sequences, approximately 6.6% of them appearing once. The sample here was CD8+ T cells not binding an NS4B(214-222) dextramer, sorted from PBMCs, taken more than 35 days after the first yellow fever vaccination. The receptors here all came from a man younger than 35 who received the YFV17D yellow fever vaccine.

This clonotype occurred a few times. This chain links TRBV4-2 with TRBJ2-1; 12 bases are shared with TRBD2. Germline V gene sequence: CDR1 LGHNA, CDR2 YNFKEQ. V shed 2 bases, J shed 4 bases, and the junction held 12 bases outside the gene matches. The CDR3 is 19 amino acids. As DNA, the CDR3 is TGTGCCAGCAGCCAACCCCTAGCGGGGGGGCCAAGGGGATACAATGAGCAGTTCTTC. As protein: CASSQPLAGGPRGYNEQFF.

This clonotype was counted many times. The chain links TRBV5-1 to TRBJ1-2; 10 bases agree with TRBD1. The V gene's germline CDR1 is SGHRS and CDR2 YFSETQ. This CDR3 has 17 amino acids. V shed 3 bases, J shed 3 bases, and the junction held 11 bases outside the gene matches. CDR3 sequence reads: CASSWTRDRGLHYGYTF. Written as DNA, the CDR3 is TGCGCCAGCAGCTGGACCCGGGACAGGGGCCTCCACTATGGCTACACCTTC.

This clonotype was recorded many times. Written as DNA, the CDR3 is TGTGCCAGCAGTTACTCCCCGTCCGGGGAGCTGTTTTTT. This sequence encodes CASSYSPSGELFF. The chain links TRBV6-5 to TRBJ2-2; no reliable D call. The germline CDR1 and CDR2 sequences are MNHEY and SVGAGI. Trimming took 0 bases from V and 6 from J, leaving 5 bases between them. The CDR3 is 13 residues long.

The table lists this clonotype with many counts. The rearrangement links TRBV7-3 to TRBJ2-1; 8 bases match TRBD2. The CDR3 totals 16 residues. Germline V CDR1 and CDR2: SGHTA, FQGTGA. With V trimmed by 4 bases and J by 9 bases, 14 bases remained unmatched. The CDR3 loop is CASSSTTTGGEGEQFF. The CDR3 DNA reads TGTGCCAGCAGCTCAACTACAACGGGGGGGGAAGGTGAGCAGTTCTTC.